The TCR beta chain described here comes from a study of blood T cell repertoires in COVID-19 (dated by TCRdb to the early 2020s). Turning to the overall study: Samples from collaborators originated in the United States, Italy and Spain and spanned both the acute and convalescent phases of COVID-19. The material from the prospective study consisted of cDNA or gDNA derived from T cells, B-cell-depleted T cells, or PBMCs. Deeply sampled blood TCRbeta repertoires from subjects exposed to, actively infected with, or recovered from COVID-19 were included in the dataset. A freely available public database, intended as a resource for researchers studying the immune response to SARS-CoV-2, is where the repertoires were released. The samples were drawn from the first 160 participants of the ongoing ImmuneRACE study and from 1,254 subjects provided by 6 global collaborators. A de-identified subject ID, COVID-19 status, age in years and sex were almost always included in the sample metadata. Where HLA class I and class II types were available, the types were taken from metadata supplied by the sample provider, not from assay-based typing. The paper's findings and limits, for the study overall: The quantity of clinical and demographic metadata differed by source and by participant and was supplied without curation.

CDR3 length: 16 amino acids, cysteine to phenylalanine. The retained sequence is limited to the CDR3, 48 bases, with the frame set at the first base. Trimming removed 0 bases from V and 4 bases from J; the gene matches leave 6 bases unexplained. According to the germline V gene, CDR1 reads MGHRA and CDR2 reads YSYEKL. Based on its abundance in the sample, this clone is medium-sized (0.01 to 0.1%). This receptor's antigen is unknown. Base qualities are not recorded, but no much larger clone differs from it by a single base. The immunoSEQ Assay, a bias-controlled multiplex PCR, was used to amplify TCRbeta CDR3 regions from genomic DNA. As for the authors' bioinformatics: The number of nucleated cells in each sample was estimated by amplification of reference gene primers within the assay. To quantify the absolute abundance of each unique TCRbeta CDR3 rearrangement, sequence reads were collapsed and filtered. Productive Simpson clonality was computed per sample as the square root of Simpson's diversity index over productive rearrangements. The source is immuneACCESS, and TCRdb retained only in-frame sequences with V and J called. Part of the clones is not carried over; for the studies checked, unresolved V genes explain less than half of this, and the remainder is unexplained. V and J calls and clone size are given by that table; D and trimming were obtained from the DNA. The sample table contains about 110,000 clones; only one count was recorded for 72% of them. Clones ranked in the top ten supply approximately 8% of the sample.

Collaborating institutions collected whole blood in K2EDTA tubes following their own protocols. Collaborator samples were shipped for TCRbeta analysis as frozen whole blood, isolated PBMCs, or DNA extracted from either sample type. This sequence originates from a woman aged 55-69 years with acute or convalescent COVID-19. The rearrangement combines TRBV4-1 with TRBJ1-3; TRBD1 aligns with 7 central bases. Sequencing input: peripheral blood. The nucleotide sequence reads as follows: TGCGCCAGCAGCCAAGAACCGACAGGGCCGGGAAACACCATATATTTT. It specifies CASSQEPTGPGNTIYF.